The 20 T cell receptor beta chains reported below all come from one sample, sequenced in a study of T cell responses to AZD1222 COVID-19 vaccine. Assay used: immunoSEQ multiplex PCR; TCRdb lists only in-frame clones, some missing. The sample yields 150,000 to 160,000 clones, roughly 90% seen once. The sequences come from peripheral blood, collected 28 days after the second AZD1222 dose. Receptors were obtained from an adult who received the AZD1222 COVID-19 vaccine.

The chain joins TRBV2 to TRBJ2-6; D perhaps matches TRBD2 (5 bases). The CDR3 has 15 residues. Trimming took off 4 bases at V and 5 bases at J, with 12 bases between the two ends. Germline V gene sequence: CDR1 SNHLY, CDR2 FYNNEI. The CDR3 DNA is TGTGCCAGCAGTGGGGAGCAGCCTAGGGCCAACGTCCTGACTTTC. Translating it yields CASSGEQPRANVLTF.

The chain recombines TRBV3-1 (or the pseudogene TRBV3-2) with TRBJ1-2; tentatively, D is TRBD1 (6 bases). Per the germline V gene, CDR1 is LGHDT and CDR2 is YNNKEL (reference sequence). This CDR3 region has 16 residues. The germline V and J ends were trimmed by 8 bases and 1 base, with 20 bases remaining between them. The chain's CDR3 is CASRSHRVGGNYGYTF. In DNA form, the CDR3 reads TGTGCCAGCCGATCCCACAGGGTTGGCGGTAACTATGGCTACACCTTC.

The V gene is TRBV4-1, the J gene TRBJ1-5; D is unclear. CDR3 length equals 14 residues. Germline CDR1 MGHRA, CDR2 YSYEKL. Trimming stripped 4 bases from V and 0 bases from J, with 7 bases between. In DNA, the CDR3 is TGCGCCAGCAGCCGGTCGGTTAGCAATCAGCCCCAGCATTTT. It is translated as CASSRSVSNQPQHF.

The V gene is TRBV13, the J gene TRBJ2-1; D perhaps matches TRBD2 (6 bases). Germline loops: CDR1 PRHDT, CDR2 FYEKMQ (reference sequence). This CDR3 is 15 amino acids long. The V end lost 5 bases, the J end lost 6 bases, and 17 bases lay between the germline ends. CDR3 in amino acids: CASSVVTGVGNEQFF. CDR3 nucleotide sequence: TGTGCCAGCAGCGTAGTGACGGGAGTGGGCAATGAGCAGTTCTTC.

The V and J genes are TRBV7-9 and TRBJ2-2, with D possibly TRBD2 on 7 matching bases. The CDR3 spans 15 residues. Looked up from germline, CDR1 is SEHNR and CDR2 is FQNEAQ (reference sequence). Trimming left V 1 base short and J 4 bases short, with 10 bases between. DNA of the CDR3: TGTGCCAGCAGCTTAGAACGGGGGGCCACCGGGGAGCTGTTTTTT. Residues: CASSLERGATGELFF.

The chain carries TRBV3-1 (or the pseudogene TRBV3-2) and TRBJ2-7, with 8 bases lining up with TRBD2. V was pared by 5 bases and J by 3 bases, with 3 bases of the junction left unmatched. Germline V lookup: CDR1 LGHDT, CDR2 YNNKEL (reference sequence). The CDR3 is 13 residues long. The CDR3 sequence: CASSWTSNYEQYF. The CDR3 DNA is TGTGCCAGCAGCTGGACTAGCAACTACGAGCAGTACTTC.

The V gene is TRBV5-1, the J gene TRBJ2-7; D perhaps matches TRBD1 (5 bases). The CDR3 totals 14 residues. The V gene lost 4 bases and the J gene lost 2 bases, with 13 bases spanning the gap. CDR1 is SGHRS, CDR2 YFSETQ, per germline. The CDR3: CASSAVGAAYEQYF. The CDR3 region has the DNA TGCGCCAGCAGCGCCGTAGGGGCTGCCTACGAGCAGTACTTC.

The genes are TRBV3-1 (or the pseudogene TRBV3-2) and TRBJ2-1; D gene ambiguous. V lost 3 bases to trimming and J lost 0 bases, with 6 bases between them. In germline, CDR1 is LGHDT, CDR2 YNNKEL (reference sequence). The CDR3 sequence is 14 residues long. For the CDR3, the DNA is TGTGCCAGCAGCCAGCTAAGCTCCTACAATGAGCAGTTCTTC. This translates into CASSQLSSYNEQFF.

The chain recombines TRBV5-8 with TRBJ1-5; D is undetermined. Germline CDR1 is SGHTS and CDR2 is YDEGEE. Trimming removed 4 bases at V and 2 bases at J, with 22 bases between. The CDR3 length is 18 residues. This CDR3 is CASSRGSLAPGRNQPQHF. The CDR3 DNA sequence: TGTGCCAGCAGCCGAGGGTCTCTCGCTCCTGGGCGCAATCAGCCCCAGCATTTT.

Comments on this clone: Additional DNA sequences in this sample encode the identical CDR3. The chain links TRBV6-5 to TRBJ1-4, with D unclear. The CDR3 covers 15 residues. Germline values: CDR1 MNHEY, CDR2 SVGAGI. Trimming shortened V by 3 bases and J by 1 base, and 9 bases separated the two germline ends. The CDR3 spells CASSYSGGTNEKLFF. The CDR3 DNA sequence: TGTGCCAGCAGTTATAGCGGTGGAACTAATGAAAAACTGTTTTTT.

This clone was seen more than once but under ten times. The chain is built from TRBV19 and TRBJ2-5; TRBD2 agrees at 9 bases. This CDR3 comprises 14 residues. The germline V gene encodes CDR1 LNHDA and CDR2 SQIVND (reference sequence). V was clipped by 3 bases and J by 6 bases; unmatched bases: 5. Here the CDR3 DNA reads TGTGCCAGTAGTATTCGACTAGCGGACAAGACCCAGTACTTC. This codes for CASSIRLADKTQYF.

The CDR3 DNA reads TGTGCCAGCGCCAAGATGAACACTGAAGCTTTCTTT. It translates to CASAKMNTEAFF. This chain links TRBV18 with TRBJ1-1; the D is unclear. Trimming shortened V by 8 bases and J by 0 bases, and 7 bases separated the two germline ends. The CDR3 has 12 residues. In germline, CDR1 is KGHSH, CDR2 LQKENI.

The CDR3 spells CASSLAQGINSPLHF. The CDR3, as DNA: TGTGCCAGCAGCTTAGCACAGGGGATCAATTCACCCCTCCACTTT. The gene calls are TRBV7-8 and TRBJ1-6; 7 bases are a match to TRBD1. The CDR3 is made up of 15 amino acids. Germline V lookup: CDR1 SGHVS, CDR2 FQNEAQ. V lost 0 bases and J lost 7; bases outside the gene matches: 3.

CDR3: CASPRRQGVQPQHF. In DNA form, the CDR3 reads TGTGCCTCACCCCGGAGACAGGGTGTCCAGCCCCAGCATTTT. The chain couples TRBV10-3 to TRBJ1-5, with 7 bases identical to TRBD1. Germline V gene sequence: CDR1 ENHRY, CDR2 SYGVKD. Trimming cost V 11 bases and J 7 bases; bases outside gene matches: 14. The CDR3 sequence is 14 residues long.

The CDR3 region is CASSNQSPGGYQPQHF. In nucleotides, the CDR3 is TGTGCCAGTAGTAATCAGTCCCCCGGCGGTTATCAGCCCCAGCATTTT. The chain carries TRBV19 and TRBJ1-5; D is unclear. The CDR3 is 16 residues long. Trimming took off 4 bases at V and 5 bases at J, with 18 bases between the two ends. Per germline, CDR1 LNHDA and CDR2 SQIVND (reference sequence).

This chain links TRBV5-1 with TRBJ1-4; no clear D gene. The germline V and J ends were trimmed by 0 bases and 3 bases, with 6 bases remaining between them. Per germline, CDR1 SGHRS and CDR2 YFSETQ. The CDR3 is made up of 14 amino acids. The CDR3 nucleotides are TGCGCCAGCAGCTTGGCGACTGCTAATGAAAAACTGTTTTTT. It encodes CASSLATANEKLFF.

This sequence joins TRBV27 and TRBJ1-1; no firm D call. The germline V gene has CDR1 MNHEY and CDR2 SMNVEV (reference sequence). The CDR3 is 12 residues long. V was trimmed by 4 bases and J by 4 bases, leaving 7 bases between them. CDR3 sequence reads: CASSSGATEAFF. The CDR3 nucleotides read TGTGCCAGCAGTTCAGGAGCCACTGAAGCTTTCTTT.

The chain joins TRBV28 to TRBJ2-7, with D perhaps being TRBD1 or TRBD2 (5 bases each). The CDR3 runs to 16 residues. Germline CDR1 and CDR2: MDHEN and SYDVKM. Trimming pared 4 bases from V and 0 bases from J, leaving 16 bases between. CDR3 in DNA: TGTGCCAGCAGTTCCCGGTGGGGGTCCCGCTCCTACGAGCAGTACTTC. Its protein product is CASSSRWGSRSYEQYF.

The chain recombines TRBV7-9 with TRBJ1-6; no definite D call. Between the trimmed V and J ends, which lost 4 bases and 7 bases, there was a span of 11 bases. The CDR3 sequence is 14 residues long. Germline CDR1 and CDR2: SEHNR and FQNEAQ (reference sequence). The CDR3 bases are TGTGCCAGCAGCTCCGACTGGAAGAATTCACCCCTCCACTTT. As protein: CASSSDWKNSPLHF.

The gene calls are TRBV18 and TRBJ1-2; no clear D. The germline gives CDR1 KGHSH, CDR2 LQKENI. The V end lost 0 bases, the J end lost 5 bases, and 10 bases lay between the germline ends. This CDR3 comprises 14 residues. The CDR3 region has the DNA TGTGCCAGCTCACCACCATCATGGGAGTATGGCTACACCTTC. Translated: CASSPPSWEYGYTF.